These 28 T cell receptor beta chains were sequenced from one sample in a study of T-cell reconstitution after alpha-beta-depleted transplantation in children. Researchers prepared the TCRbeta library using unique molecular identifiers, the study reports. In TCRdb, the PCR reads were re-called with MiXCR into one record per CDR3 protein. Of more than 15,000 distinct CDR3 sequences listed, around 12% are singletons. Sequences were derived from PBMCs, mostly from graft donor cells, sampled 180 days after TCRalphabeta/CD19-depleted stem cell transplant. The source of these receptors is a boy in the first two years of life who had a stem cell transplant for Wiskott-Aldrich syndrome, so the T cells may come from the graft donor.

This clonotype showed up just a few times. The CDR3 nucleotides are TGTGCCAGCAGCTTACAGGCAGGGGCGTCATCCGAGCAGTACTTC. It yields the protein CASSLQAGASSEQYF. This chain joins TRBV7-9 and TRBJ2-7; maybe TRBD1 (6 bases). CDR3 length equals 15 residues. The V end was cut by 2 bases, the J end by 6 bases, with 17 bases between. Germline-derived CDR1 and CDR2 are SEHNR and FQNEAQ (reference sequence).

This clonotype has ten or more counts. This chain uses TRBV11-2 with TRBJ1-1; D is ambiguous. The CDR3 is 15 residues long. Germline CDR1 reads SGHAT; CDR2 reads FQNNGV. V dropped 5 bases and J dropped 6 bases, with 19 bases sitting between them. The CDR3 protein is CASSPRVAGSSEAFF. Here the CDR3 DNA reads TGTGCCAGCAGCCCCCGGGTCGCAGGTTCCTCTGAAGCTTTCTTT.

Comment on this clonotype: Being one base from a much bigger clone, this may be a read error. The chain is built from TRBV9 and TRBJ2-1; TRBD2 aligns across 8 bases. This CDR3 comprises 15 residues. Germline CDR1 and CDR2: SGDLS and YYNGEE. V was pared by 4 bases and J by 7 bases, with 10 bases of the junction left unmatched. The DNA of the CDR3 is TGTGCCAGCAGCATGGGACTAGGTCAGAGAAATGAGCAGTTCTTC. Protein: CASSMGLGQRNEQFF. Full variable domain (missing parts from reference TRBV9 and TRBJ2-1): DSGVTQTPKHLITATGQRVTLRCSPRSGDLSVYWYQQSLDQGLQFLIQYYNGEERAKGNILERFSAQQFPDLHSELNLSSLELGDSALYFCASSMGLGQRNEQFFGPGTRLTVL.

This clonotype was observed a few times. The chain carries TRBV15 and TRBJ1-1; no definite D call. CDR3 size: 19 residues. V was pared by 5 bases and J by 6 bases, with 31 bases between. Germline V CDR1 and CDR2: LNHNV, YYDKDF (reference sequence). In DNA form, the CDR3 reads TGTGCCACCAGCGACCACTCCCCCCGGGCGAGAGGGCTAAGTTCTGAAGCTTTCTTT. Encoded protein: CATSDHSPRARGLSSEAFF.

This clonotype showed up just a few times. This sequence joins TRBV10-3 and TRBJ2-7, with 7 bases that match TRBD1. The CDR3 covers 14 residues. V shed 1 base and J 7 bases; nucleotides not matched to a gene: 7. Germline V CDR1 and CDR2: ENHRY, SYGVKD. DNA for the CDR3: TGTGCCATCAGTGAGTTAGGACAGGAAGGGGAGCAGTACTTC. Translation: CAISELGQEGEQYF.

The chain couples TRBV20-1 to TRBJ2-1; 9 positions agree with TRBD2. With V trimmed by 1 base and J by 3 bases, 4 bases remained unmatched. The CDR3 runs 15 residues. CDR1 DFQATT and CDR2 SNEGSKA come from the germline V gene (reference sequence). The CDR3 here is CSARVLAGYYNEQFF. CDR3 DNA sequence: TGCAGTGCTAGAGTTCTAGCGGGATACTACAATGAGCAGTTCTTC.

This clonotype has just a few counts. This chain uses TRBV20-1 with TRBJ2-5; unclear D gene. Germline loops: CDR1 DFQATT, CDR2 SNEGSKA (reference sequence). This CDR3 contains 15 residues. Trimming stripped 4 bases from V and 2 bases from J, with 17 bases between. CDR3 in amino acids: CSATHLVVAQETQYF. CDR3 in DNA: TGCAGTGCTACCCACCTTGTCGTAGCTCAAGAGACCCAGTACTTC.

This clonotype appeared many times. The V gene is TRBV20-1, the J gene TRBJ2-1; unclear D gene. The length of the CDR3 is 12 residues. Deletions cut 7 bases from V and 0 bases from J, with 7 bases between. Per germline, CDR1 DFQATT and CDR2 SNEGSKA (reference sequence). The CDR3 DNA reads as TGCAGTGGCCGACCCTCCTACAATGAGCAGTTCTTC. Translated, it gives CSGRPSYNEQFF.

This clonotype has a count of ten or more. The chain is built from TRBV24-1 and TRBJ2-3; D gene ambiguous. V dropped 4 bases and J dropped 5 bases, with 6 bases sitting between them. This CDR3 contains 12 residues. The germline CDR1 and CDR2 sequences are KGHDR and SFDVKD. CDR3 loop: CATSDSGDTQYF. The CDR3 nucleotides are TGTGCCACCAGTGACTCCGGAGATACGCAGTATTTT.

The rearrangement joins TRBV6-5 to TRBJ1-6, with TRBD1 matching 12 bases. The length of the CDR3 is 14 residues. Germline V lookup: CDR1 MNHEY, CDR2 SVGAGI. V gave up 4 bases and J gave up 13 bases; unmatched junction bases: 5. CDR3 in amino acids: CASSWGQGAAPLHF. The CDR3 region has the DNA TGTGCCAGCAGTTGGGGACAGGGGGCGGCTCCCCTCCACTTT.

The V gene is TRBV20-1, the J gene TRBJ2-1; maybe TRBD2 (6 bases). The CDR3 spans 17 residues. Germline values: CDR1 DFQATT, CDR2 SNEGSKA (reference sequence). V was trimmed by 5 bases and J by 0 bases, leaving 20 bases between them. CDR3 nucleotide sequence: TGCAGTGCTGTAGTGGCTAGCGCATATAACTCCTACAATGAGCAGTTCTTC. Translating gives CSAVVASAYNSYNEQFF.

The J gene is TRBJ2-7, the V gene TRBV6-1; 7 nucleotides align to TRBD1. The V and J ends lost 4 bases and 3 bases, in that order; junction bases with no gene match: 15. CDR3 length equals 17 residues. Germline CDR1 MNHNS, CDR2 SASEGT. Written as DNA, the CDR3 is TGTGCCAGCAGTGTTTTTTCCAGGGGGTCGAGTGGCTACGAGCAGTACTTC. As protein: CASSVFSRGSSGYEQYF.

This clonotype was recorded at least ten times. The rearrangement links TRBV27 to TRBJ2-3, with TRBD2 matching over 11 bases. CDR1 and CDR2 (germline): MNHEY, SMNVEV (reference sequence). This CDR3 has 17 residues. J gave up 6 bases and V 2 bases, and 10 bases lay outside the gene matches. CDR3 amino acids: CASSLQTTSGSVDTQYF. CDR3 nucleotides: TGTGCCAGCAGTTTACAGACAACTAGCGGGAGTGTGGATACGCAGTATTTT.

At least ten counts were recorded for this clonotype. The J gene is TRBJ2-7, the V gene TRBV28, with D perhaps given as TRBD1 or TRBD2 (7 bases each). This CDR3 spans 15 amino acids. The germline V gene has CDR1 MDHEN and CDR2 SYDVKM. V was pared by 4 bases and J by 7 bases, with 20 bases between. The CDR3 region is CASSSPGRGLWEQYF. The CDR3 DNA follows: TGTGCCAGCAGTTCCCCGGGGAGGGGGCTGTGGGAGCAGTACTTC.

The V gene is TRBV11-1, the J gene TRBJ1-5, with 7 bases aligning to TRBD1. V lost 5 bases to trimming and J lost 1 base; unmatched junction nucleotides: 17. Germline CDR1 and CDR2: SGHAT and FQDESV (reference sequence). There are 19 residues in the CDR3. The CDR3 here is CASSKAAQGGGVSNQPQHF. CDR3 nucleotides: TGTGCCAGCAGCAAAGCGGCGCAGGGGGGAGGGGTGAGCAATCAGCCCCAGCATTTT.

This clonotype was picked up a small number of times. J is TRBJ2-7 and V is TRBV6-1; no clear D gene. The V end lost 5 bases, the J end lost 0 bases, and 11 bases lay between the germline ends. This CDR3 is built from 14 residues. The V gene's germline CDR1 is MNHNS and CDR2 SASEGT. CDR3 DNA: TGTGCCAGCAGTCCCGGCAGAAGCTCCTACGAGCAGTACTTC. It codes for CASSPGRSSYEQYF.

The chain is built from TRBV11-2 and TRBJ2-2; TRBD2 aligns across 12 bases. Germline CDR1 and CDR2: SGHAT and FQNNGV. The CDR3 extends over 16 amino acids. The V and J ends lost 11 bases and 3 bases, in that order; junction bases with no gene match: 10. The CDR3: CAGKTSGSYYTGELFF. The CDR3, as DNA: TGTGCCGGCAAGACTAGCGGGAGCTATTACACCGGGGAGCTGTTTTTT.

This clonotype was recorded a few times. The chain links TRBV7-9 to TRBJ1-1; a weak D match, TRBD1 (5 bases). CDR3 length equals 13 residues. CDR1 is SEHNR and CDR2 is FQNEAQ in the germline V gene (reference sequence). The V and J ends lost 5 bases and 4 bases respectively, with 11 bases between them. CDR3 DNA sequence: TGTGCCAGCAGCCTACAGGAGGGCACTGAAGCTTTCTTT. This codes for CASSLQEGTEAFF.

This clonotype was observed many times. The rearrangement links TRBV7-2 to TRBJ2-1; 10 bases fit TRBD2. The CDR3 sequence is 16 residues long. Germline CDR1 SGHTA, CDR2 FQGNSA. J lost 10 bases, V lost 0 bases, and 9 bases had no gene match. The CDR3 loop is CASSLAGGLAGEEQFF. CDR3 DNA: TGTGCCAGCAGCTTAGCGGGCGGGCTAGCGGGAGAAGAGCAGTTCTTC.

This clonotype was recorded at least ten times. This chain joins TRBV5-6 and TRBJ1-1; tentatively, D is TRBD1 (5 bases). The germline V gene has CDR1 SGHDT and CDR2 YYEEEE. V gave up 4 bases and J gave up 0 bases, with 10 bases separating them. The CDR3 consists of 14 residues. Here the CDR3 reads CASSRAGVNTEAFF. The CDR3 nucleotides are TGTGCCAGCAGCAGGGCGGGGGTGAACACTGAAGCTTTCTTT.

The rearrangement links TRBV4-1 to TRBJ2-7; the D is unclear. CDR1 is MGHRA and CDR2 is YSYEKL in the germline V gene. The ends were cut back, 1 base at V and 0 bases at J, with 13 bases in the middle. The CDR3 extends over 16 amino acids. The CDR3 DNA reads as TGCGCCAGCAGCCAAGTCCCGGTCAAGAGCTCCTACGAGCAGTACTTC. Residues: CASSQVPVKSSYEQYF.

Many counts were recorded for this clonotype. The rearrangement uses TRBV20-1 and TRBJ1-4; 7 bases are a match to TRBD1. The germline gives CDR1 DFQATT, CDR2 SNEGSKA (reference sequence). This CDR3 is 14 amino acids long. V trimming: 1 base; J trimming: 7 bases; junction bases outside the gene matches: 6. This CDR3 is CSARAGGSGEKLFF. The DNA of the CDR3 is TGCAGTGCTAGAGCAGGGGGGTCGGGTGAAAAACTGTTTTTT.

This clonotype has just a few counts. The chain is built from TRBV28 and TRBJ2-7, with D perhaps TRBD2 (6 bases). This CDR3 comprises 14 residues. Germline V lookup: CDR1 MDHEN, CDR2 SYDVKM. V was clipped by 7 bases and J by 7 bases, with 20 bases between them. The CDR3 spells CASTLSPGRQEQYF. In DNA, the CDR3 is TGTGCCAGCACCCTATCCCCCGGGAGACAAGAGCAGTACTTC. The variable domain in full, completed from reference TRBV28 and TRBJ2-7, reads DVKVTQSSRYLVKRTGEKVFLECVQDMDHENMFWYRQDPGLGLRLIYFSYDVKMKEKGDIPEGYSVSREKKERFSLILESASTNQTSMYLCASTLSPGRQEQYFGPGTRLTVT.

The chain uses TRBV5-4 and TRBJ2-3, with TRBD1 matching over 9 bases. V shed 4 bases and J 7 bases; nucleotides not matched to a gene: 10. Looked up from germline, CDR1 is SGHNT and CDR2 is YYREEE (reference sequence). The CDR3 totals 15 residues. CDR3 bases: TGTGCCAGCAGCCAACAGGGGGCCCCCAGGCATACGCAGTATTTT. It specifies CASSQQGAPRHTQYF.

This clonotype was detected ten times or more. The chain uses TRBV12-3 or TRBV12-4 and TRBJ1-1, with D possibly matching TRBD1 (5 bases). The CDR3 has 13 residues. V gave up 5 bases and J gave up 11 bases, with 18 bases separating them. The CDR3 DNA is TGTGCCAGCAGTCTTGCCACTCAGGGCACGGCTTTCTTT. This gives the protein CASSLATQGTAFF.

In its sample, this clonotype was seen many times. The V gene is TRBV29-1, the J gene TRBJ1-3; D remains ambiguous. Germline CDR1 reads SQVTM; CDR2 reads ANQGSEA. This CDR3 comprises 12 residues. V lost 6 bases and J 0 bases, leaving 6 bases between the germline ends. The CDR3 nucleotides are TGCAGCGTCGGAATCTCTGGAAACACCATATATTTT. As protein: CSVGISGNTIYF.

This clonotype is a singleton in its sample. The CDR3 sequence is CASSPRGRVGAYEQYF. For the CDR3, the DNA is TGTGCCAGCAGCCCGCGGGGGAGGGTGGGGGCCTACGAGCAGTACTTC. The rearrangement uses TRBV12-3 or TRBV12-4 and TRBJ2-7; TRBD2 aligns across 7 bases. The CDR3 has 16 amino acids. The V segment lost 6 bases and the J segment 2 bases; nucleotides outside the gene matches: 13.

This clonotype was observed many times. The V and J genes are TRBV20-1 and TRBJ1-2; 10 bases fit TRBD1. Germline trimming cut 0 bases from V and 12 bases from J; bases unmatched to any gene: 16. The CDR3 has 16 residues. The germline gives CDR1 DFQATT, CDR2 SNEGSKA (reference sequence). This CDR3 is CSARDTTGGPFFRHTF. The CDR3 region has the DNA TGCAGTGCTAGAGATACGACAGGGGGCCCATTCTTCCGTCACACCTTC.